This is a list of T cell receptor beta chains from one sample in a study of blood T cell repertoires in COVID-19. Profiling relied on immunoSEQ multiplex PCR, and the TCRdb table lists in-frame clones only, not all of them. The table has 250,000 to 300,000 clones, 75% to 90% seen once. Sequenced sample: peripheral blood. These TCRs come from a woman in her 70s with COVID-19, enrolled during active disease. CDR3s include the opening cysteine and the closing phenylalanine or tryptophan. A D gene is named only where the DNA matches it firmly.

TRBJ1-2	TRBD1	TRBV2	CASSADQGAGYTF
TRBJ2-3	NA	TRBV10-3	CAITQSTDTQYF
TRBJ1-1	NA	TRBV5-1	CASSRGGVNTEAFF
TRBJ1-6	TRBD1	TRBV11-2	CASSLTDRGPLHF
TRBJ1-1	NA	TRBV5-5	CASSFARLNAEAFF
TRBJ2-7	NA	TRBV28	CASSSGTPQPYEQYF
TRBJ2-5	TRBD2	TRBV7-2	CASSLWNSGGETQYF
TRBJ1-3	TRBD1	TRBV9	CASMSGTGGRNTIYF
TRBJ1-4	TRBD1	TRBV9	CASSPGTGVGEKLFF
TRBJ1-1	TRBD1	TRBV28	CASRISGTGGAFF
TRBJ2-5	NA	TRBV21-1	CASSRGTGGETQYF
TRBJ2-5	NA	TRBV2	CASRRTDSQETQYF
TRBJ1-2	NA	TRBV9	CASSVAEAGGGYTF
TRBJ2-1	NA	TRBV12-3/TRBV12-4	CASSPDTHNEQFF
TRBJ1-1	NA	TRBV2	CASSGGDTGTEAFF
TRBJ2-1	NA	TRBV3-1/TRBV3-2	CASSQGSRFWRGRMDEQFF
TRBJ2-7	NA	TRBV7-6	CASSLDRPYEQYF
TRBJ1-5	NA	TRBV5-1	CASSLAPGDQPQHF
TRBJ2-1	NA	TRBV29-1	CSVQGSAYNEQFF
TRBJ2-5	TRBD2	TRBV4-1	CASSGTPREGETQYF
TRBJ1-5	NA	TRBV6-1	CASSEEGGQPQHF
TRBJ2-3	TRBD2	TRBV4-1	CASSRLGGGPDTQYF
TRBJ2-3	NA	TRBV5-1	CASRTEPEFYTDTQYF
TRBJ2-2	TRBD1	TRBV27	CATVSATRTGPNTGELFF
TRBJ2-7	TRBD1	TRBV27	CASSSLDRGPTYEQYF
TRBJ1-6	NA	TRBV18	CASSGEGYNSPLHF
TRBJ1-6	NA	TRBV27	CASSLWAVDNSPLHF
TRBJ1-5	NA	TRBV27	CASSFRNQPQHF
TRBJ1-1	NA	TRBV24-1	CATSALPVQVKNTEAFF
TRBJ1-1	NA	TRBV19	CASSMHRYDTEAFF
TRBJ1-1	NA	TRBV2	CASSSGSGTEAFF
TRBJ1-1	NA	TRBV9	CASSVVQDTEAFF
TRBJ1-1	NA	TRBV20-1	CSARGLAAFF
TRBJ1-2	TRBD1	TRBV5-1	CASSPSPTGTGINYGYTF
TRBJ2-5	NA	TRBV6-2/TRBV6-3	CASSYPGANLKTQYF
TRBJ2-4	NA	TRBV29-1	CSVEGGVGGNIQYF
TRBJ2-1	TRBD2	TRBV30	CAWSAPGLAGGGEQFF
TRBJ1-3	NA	TRBV9	CASSVSGAGLSSGNTIYF
TRBJ2-1	NA	TRBV5-1	CASSFAGGSSYNEQFF
TRBJ1-1	NA	TRBV12-3/TRBV12-4	CATCQGATEAFF
TRBJ1-1	NA	TRBV25-1	CASNREGRTEAFF
TRBJ2-3	TRBD2	TRBV5-6	CASSRTSGGPGDTQYF